The clone carrying this TCR beta chain was detected only once. Its antigen remains unidentified. Amplified TCR beta CDR3 regions came from RNA transcripts. The HTBI primer set was used in a first-round RT-PCR of the TCR CDR3. From the multiplex PCR reads, TCRdb called clonotypes with MiXCR, one entry per CDR3 protein. The sample holds 550,000 to 800,000 distinct CDR3 sequences, 15% to 20% seen once. These data come from a study of T cells in Graves' hyperthyroidism and ophthalmopathy. Findings and limits, study-wide: It was a median roughly six months before onset that the model predicted ophthalmopathy.

The germline gives CDR1 SGHTA, CDR2 FQGTGA. The CDR3 covers 13 residues. Germline trimming cut 4 bases from V and 9 bases from J; bases unmatched to any gene: 3. Sequences were obtained from blood. This TCR was sampled from a man in his forties or fifties with Graves' hyperthyroidism. This rearrangement joins TRBV7-3 to TRBJ1-6; TRBD1 matches 7 bases. CDR3 coding DNA: TGTGCCAGCAGCTCCGGGACAGTTTCACCCCTCCACTTT. Its protein is CASSSGTVSPLHF.